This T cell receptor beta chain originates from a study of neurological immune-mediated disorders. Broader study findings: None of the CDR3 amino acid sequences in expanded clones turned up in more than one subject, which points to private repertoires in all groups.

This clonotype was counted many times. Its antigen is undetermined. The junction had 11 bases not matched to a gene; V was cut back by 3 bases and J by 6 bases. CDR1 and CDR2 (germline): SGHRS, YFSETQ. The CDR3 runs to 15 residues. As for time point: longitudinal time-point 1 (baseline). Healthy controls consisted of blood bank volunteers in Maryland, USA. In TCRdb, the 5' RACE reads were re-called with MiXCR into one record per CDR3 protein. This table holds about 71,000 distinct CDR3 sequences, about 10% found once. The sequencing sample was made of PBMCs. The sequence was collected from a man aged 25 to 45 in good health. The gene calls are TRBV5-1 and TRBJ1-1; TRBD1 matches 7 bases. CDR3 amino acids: CASSSGQSTTSEAFF. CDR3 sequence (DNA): TGCGCCAGCAGCTCGGGACAGTCGACAACCTCTGAAGCTTTCTTT.